This TCR beta chain is drawn from a study of OX40 agonist ivuxolimab in advanced cancers. Whole-study context: Three patients got partial responses; one had hepatocellular carcinoma and two had cutaneous melanoma.

The data were produced by immunoSEQ multiplex PCR, yet TCRdb's version contains in-frame clones alone and is incomplete. The sample holds about 75,000 clones; roughly 90% are singletons and the top ten take 0.3% to 0.4%. Trimming removed 1 base at V and 4 bases at J, with 10 bases between. The CDR3 extends over 14 amino acids. Germline assignment: CDR1 LNHDA and CDR2 SQIVND (reference sequence). The receptor comes from an adult with an advanced solid tumor such as melanoma, head and neck, liver or kidney cancer. Sample: CD4+ or CD8+ T cells sorted from blood, taken in a trial of the OX40 agonist ivuxolimab. This rearrangement joins TRBV19 to TRBJ1-1; D perhaps matches TRBD1 (5 bases). CDR3 bases: TGTGCCAGTAGTATAGTGGGGGTGAGCACTGAAGCTTTCTTT. Translated, it gives CASSIVGVSTEAFF. The variable domain in full, completed from reference TRBV19 and TRBJ1-1, reads DGGITQSPKYLFRKEGQNVTLSCEQNLNHDAMYWYRQDPGQGLRLIYYSQIVNDFQKGDIAEGYSVSREKKESFPLTVTSAQKNPTAFYLCASSIVGVSTEAFFGQGTRLTVV.